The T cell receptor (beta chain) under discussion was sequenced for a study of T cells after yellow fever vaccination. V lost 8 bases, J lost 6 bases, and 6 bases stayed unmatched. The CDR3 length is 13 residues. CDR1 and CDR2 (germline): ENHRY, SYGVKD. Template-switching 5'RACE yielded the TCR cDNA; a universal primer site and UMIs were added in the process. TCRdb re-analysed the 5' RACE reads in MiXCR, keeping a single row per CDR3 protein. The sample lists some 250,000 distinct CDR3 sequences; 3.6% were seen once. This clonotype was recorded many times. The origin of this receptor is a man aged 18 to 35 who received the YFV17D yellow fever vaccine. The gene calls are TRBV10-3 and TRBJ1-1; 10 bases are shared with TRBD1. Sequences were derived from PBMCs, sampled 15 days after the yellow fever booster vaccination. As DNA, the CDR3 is TGTGCCATCGGACAGGGGGATCTGGCTGAAGCTTTCTTT. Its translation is CAIGQGDLAEAFF.